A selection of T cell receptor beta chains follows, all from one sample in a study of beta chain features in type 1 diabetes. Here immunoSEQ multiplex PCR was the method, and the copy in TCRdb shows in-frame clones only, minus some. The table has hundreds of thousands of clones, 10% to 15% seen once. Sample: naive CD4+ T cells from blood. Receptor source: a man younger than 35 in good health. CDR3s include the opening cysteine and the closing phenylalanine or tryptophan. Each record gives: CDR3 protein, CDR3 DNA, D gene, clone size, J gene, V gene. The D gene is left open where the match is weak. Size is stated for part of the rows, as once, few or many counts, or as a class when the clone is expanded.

CDR3 protein: CASRWGQGASYEQYF
CDR3 DNA: TGTGCCAGCAGATGGGGACAGGGAGCCTCCTACGAGCAGTACTTC
D gene: TRBD1
clone size: few
J gene: TRBJ2-7
V gene: TRBV5-6

CDR3 protein: CAFSGTDQETQYF
CDR3 DNA: TGTGCCTTCTCCGGGACAGACCAAGAGACCCAGTACTTC
D gene: TRBD1
clone size: few
J gene: TRBJ2-5
V gene: TRBV30

CDR3 protein: CASSRTYKQETQYF
CDR3 DNA: TGTGCCAGCAGCCGGACATACAAACAAGAGACCCAGTACTTC
D gene: NA
clone size: few
J gene: TRBJ2-5
V gene: TRBV6-5

CDR3 protein: CASSRAGTSVSYEQYF
CDR3 DNA: TGTGCCAGCAGCCGAGCGGGGACTAGCGTTTCCTACGAGCAGTACTTC
D gene: TRBD2
clone size: few
J gene: TRBJ2-7
V gene: TRBV5-5

CDR3 protein: CASGTGRDNQPQHF
CDR3 DNA: TGTGCCAGCGGGACAGGGAGAGACAATCAGCCCCAGCATTTT
D gene: TRBD1
clone size: NA
J gene: TRBJ1-5
V gene: TRBV30

CDR3 protein: CASSYSGTVGANVLTF
CDR3 DNA: TGTGCCAGCAGTTACTCAGGGACAGTTGGGGCCAACGTCCTGACTTTC
D gene: TRBD1
clone size: NA
J gene: TRBJ2-6
V gene: TRBV6-5

CDR3 protein: CASSREGLFEQFF
CDR3 DNA: TGTGCCAGCAGCAGGGAGGGTCTCTTTGAGCAGTTCTTC
D gene: TRBD2
clone size: few
J gene: TRBJ2-1
V gene: TRBV9

CDR3 protein: CASTPSGTAWSGANVLTF
CDR3 DNA: TGTGCCAGCACCCCCTCCGGGACAGCATGGTCTGGGGCCAACGTCCTGACTTTC
D gene: TRBD1
clone size: NA
J gene: TRBJ2-6
V gene: TRBV9

CDR3 protein: CASSSTLGDRYNEQFF
CDR3 DNA: TGTGCCAGCAGCTCCACATTGGGGGACAGATACAATGAGCAGTTCTTC
D gene: TRBD1
clone size: few
J gene: TRBJ2-1
V gene: TRBV7-7

CDR3 protein: CAGGSVGEKLFF
CDR3 DNA: TGTGCCGGAGGGTCAGTGGGTGAAAAACTGTTTTTT
D gene: NA
clone size: few
J gene: TRBJ1-4
V gene: TRBV19

CDR3 protein: CASSYKAGQNYGYTF
CDR3 DNA: TGTGCCAGCAGTTACAAGGCAGGGCAAAACTATGGCTACACCTTC
D gene: NA
clone size: NA
J gene: TRBJ1-2
V gene: TRBV6-6

CDR3 protein: CASTLGKGADQPQHF
CDR3 DNA: TGTGCCAGTACTCTGGGAAAGGGGGCAGATCAGCCCCAGCATTTT
D gene: TRBD1
clone size: few
J gene: TRBJ1-5
V gene: TRBV19

CDR3 protein: CASSYKPSQGWGNQPQHF
CDR3 DNA: TGTGCCAGCTCATACAAACCCTCACAGGGTTGGGGCAATCAGCCCCAGCATTTT
D gene: NA
clone size: NA
J gene: TRBJ1-5
V gene: TRBV18

CDR3 protein: CATSSSKPVFSGNTIYF
CDR3 DNA: TGTGCCACCAGCAGCTCAAAGCCGGTTTTCTCTGGAAACACCATATATTTT
D gene: NA
clone size: few
J gene: TRBJ1-3
V gene: TRBV15

CDR3 protein: CASSLEPVSNEQFF
CDR3 DNA: TGTGCCAGCAGCTTAGAACCGGTATCCAATGAGCAGTTCTTC
D gene: NA
clone size: NA
J gene: TRBJ2-1
V gene: TRBV7-2

CDR3 protein: CASSLLDRTEAFF
CDR3 DNA: TGTGCCAGCAGCTTACTGGACAGGACAGAAGCTTTCTTT
D gene: TRBD1
clone size: NA
J gene: TRBJ1-1
V gene: TRBV5-4

CDR3 protein: CASSYGTGGSYEQYF
CDR3 DNA: TGCGCCAGCAGCTACGGGACAGGGGGATCCTACGAGCAGTACTTC
D gene: TRBD1
clone size: NA
J gene: TRBJ2-7
V gene: TRBV5-1

CDR3 protein: CAWSARPGEQYF
CDR3 DNA: TGTGCCTGGAGCGCCCGGCCGGGGGAGCAGTACTTC
D gene: NA
clone size: NA
J gene: TRBJ2-7
V gene: TRBV30

CDR3 protein: CAISELVGQGRNF
CDR3 DNA: TGTGCCATCAGTGAGTTGGTGGGACAGGGCAGAAATTTT
D gene: TRBD1
clone size: NA
J gene: TRBJ2-3
V gene: TRBV10-3

CDR3 protein: CASSLGTGTVKNIQYF
CDR3 DNA: TGTGCCAGCAGCTTAGGTACTGGGACAGTTAAAAACATTCAGTACTTC
D gene: TRBD1
clone size: NA
J gene: TRBJ2-4
V gene: TRBV7-9

CDR3 protein: CASSPSGEQYF
CDR3 DNA: TGTGCCAGCAGTCCCTCAGGCGAGCAGTACTTC
D gene: NA
clone size: few
J gene: TRBJ2-7
V gene: TRBV28

CDR3 protein: CASSLVVGSSYGYTF
CDR3 DNA: TGTGCCAGCAGCTTGGTAGTCGGGTCCAGCTATGGCTACACCTTC
D gene: NA
clone size: NA
J gene: TRBJ1-2
V gene: TRBV5-4

CDR3 protein: CASSYSTGRTEAFF
CDR3 DNA: TGTGCCAGCAGTTACTCGACAGGGAGAACTGAAGCTTTCTTT
D gene: TRBD1
clone size: NA
J gene: TRBJ1-1
V gene: TRBV6-5

CDR3 protein: CASSLSDEQYF
CDR3 DNA: TGTGCCAGCAGCTTGTCCGACGAGCAGTACTTC
D gene: NA
clone size: once
J gene: TRBJ2-7
V gene: TRBV11-3

CDR3 protein: CASSSPAGDQPQHF
CDR3 DNA: TGTGCCAGCAGCTCACCCGCAGGGGATCAGCCCCAGCATTTT
D gene: NA
clone size: NA
J gene: TRBJ1-5
V gene: TRBV7-2

CDR3 protein: CASSYRGGQPQHF
CDR3 DNA: TGTGCCAGCAGCTACAGGGGAGGCCAGCCCCAGCATTTT
D gene: TRBD1
clone size: NA
J gene: TRBJ1-5
V gene: TRBV27

CDR3 protein: CASSQGQGPVGSSYEQYF
CDR3 DNA: TGTGCCAGCAGCCAGGGACAGGGCCCCGTGGGAAGCTCCTACGAGCAGTACTTC
D gene: TRBD1
clone size: NA
J gene: TRBJ2-7
V gene: TRBV11-1

CDR3 protein: CASSQGLAGALQFF
CDR3 DNA: TGTGCCAGCAGCCAGGGACTAGCGGGGGCCCTGCAGTTCTTC
D gene: TRBD2
clone size: NA
J gene: TRBJ2-1
V gene: TRBV7-3

CDR3 protein: CASSQDWAGSGNTIYF
CDR3 DNA: TGTGCCAGCAGCCAAGATTGGGCAGGCTCTGGAAACACCATATATTTT
D gene: NA
clone size: NA
J gene: TRBJ1-3
V gene: TRBV4-2

CDR3 protein: CAWSLTSGTYEQYF
CDR3 DNA: TGTGCCTGGAGTTTGACTAGCGGAACCTACGAGCAGTACTTC
D gene: TRBD2
clone size: few
J gene: TRBJ2-7
V gene: TRBV30

CDR3 protein: CASSVAGAQYF
CDR3 DNA: TGTGCCAGCAGCGTAGCGGGGGCGCAGTATTTT
D gene: NA
clone size: few
J gene: TRBJ2-3
V gene: TRBV9

CDR3 protein: CASSFLDRVLDGYTF
CDR3 DNA: TGTGCCAGCAGCTTCCTGGACAGGGTTTTAGATGGCTACACCTTC
D gene: TRBD1
clone size: NA
J gene: TRBJ1-2
V gene: TRBV7-2

CDR3 protein: CSVLDLGGEKLFF
CDR3 DNA: TGCAGCGTTTTAGACCTAGGCGGTGAAAAACTGTTTTTT
D gene: NA
clone size: NA
J gene: TRBJ1-4
V gene: TRBV29-1

CDR3 protein: CSVADGGSNQPQHF
CDR3 DNA: TGCAGCGTTGCGGACGGGGGTAGCAATCAGCCCCAGCATTTT
D gene: NA
clone size: few
J gene: TRBJ1-5
V gene: TRBV29-1

CDR3 protein: CASRGGTGSYEQYF
CDR3 DNA: TGTGCCAGCAGGGGAGGGACAGGATCCTACGAGCAGTACTTC
D gene: NA
clone size: NA
J gene: TRBJ2-7
V gene: TRBV28

CDR3 protein: CASSTTTSGIGETQYF
CDR3 DNA: TGTGCCAGTAGTACAACGACTAGCGGAATTGGAGAGACCCAGTACTTC
D gene: TRBD2
clone size: few
J gene: TRBJ2-5
V gene: TRBV19

CDR3 protein: CASSLPTSDQETQYF
CDR3 DNA: TGCGCCAGCAGCTTACCCACTAGCGACCAAGAGACCCAGTACTTC
D gene: TRBD2
clone size: few
J gene: TRBJ2-5
V gene: TRBV5-1

CDR3 protein: CASRIGQGNQPQHF
CDR3 DNA: TGTGCCAGCAGAATAGGACAGGGCAATCAGCCCCAGCATTTT
D gene: TRBD1
clone size: few
J gene: TRBJ1-5
V gene: TRBV7-2

CDR3 protein: CASSLRANTGELFF
CDR3 DNA: TGTGCCAGCAGCTTGAGAGCCAACACCGGGGAGCTGTTTTTT
D gene: NA
clone size: few
J gene: TRBJ2-2
V gene: TRBV5-4

CDR3 protein: CASSVRTGRSGEQYF
CDR3 DNA: TGTGCCAGCAGCGTTAGGACAGGACGCTCGGGAGAGCAGTACTTC
D gene: TRBD1
clone size: NA
J gene: TRBJ2-7
V gene: TRBV11-2

CDR3 protein: CASSFGLSYQETQYF
CDR3 DNA: TGTGCCAGCAGCTTCGGACTTTCGTACCAAGAGACCCAGTACTTC
D gene: NA
clone size: few
J gene: TRBJ2-5
V gene: TRBV7-9

CDR3 protein: CASSRLAGVPDTQYF
CDR3 DNA: TGTGCCAGCAGCCGACTAGCGGGAGTCCCAGATACGCAGTATTTT
D gene: TRBD2
clone size: NA
J gene: TRBJ2-3
V gene: TRBV7-9

CDR3 protein: CASSPASGRVWETQYF
CDR3 DNA: TGTGCCAGCAGCCCGGCCAGCGGGAGGGTTTGGGAGACCCAGTACTTC
D gene: TRBD2
clone size: few
J gene: TRBJ2-5
V gene: TRBV7-8

CDR3 protein: CASSYSTGYYGYTF
CDR3 DNA: TGTGCCAGCAGTTACTCGACGGGGTATTATGGCTACACCTTC
D gene: NA
clone size: few
J gene: TRBJ1-2
V gene: TRBV6-5

CDR3 protein: CASSNRGPSGNTIYF
CDR3 DNA: TGTGCCAGCAGCAACAGGGGGCCCTCTGGAAACACCATATATTTT
D gene: TRBD1
clone size: few
J gene: TRBJ1-3
V gene: TRBV7-9

CDR3 protein: CASSPPGLGYEQFF
CDR3 DNA: TGTGCCAGCAGTCCCCCGGGACTAGGGTATGAGCAGTTCTTC
D gene: TRBD2
clone size: few
J gene: TRBJ2-1
V gene: TRBV27

CDR3 protein: CASSLIQGYGYTF
CDR3 DNA: TGTGCCAGCAGCTTAATACAGGGTTATGGCTACACCTTC
D gene: NA
clone size: few
J gene: TRBJ1-2
V gene: TRBV5-6

CDR3 protein: CASSEGAGFAYEQYF
CDR3 DNA: TGTGCCAGCAGTGAGGGCGCTGGGTTTGCCTACGAGCAGTACTTC
D gene: NA
clone size: NA
J gene: TRBJ2-7
V gene: TRBV2

CDR3 protein: CAWSVQIDTQYF
CDR3 DNA: TGTGCCTGGAGTGTACAAATAGATACGCAGTATTTT
D gene: NA
clone size: NA
J gene: TRBJ2-3
V gene: TRBV30